The 17 T cell receptor beta chains presented below share a single source sample, sequenced in a study of blood T cell repertoires in COVID-19. The method was immunoSEQ multiplex PCR; TCRdb's version includes in-frame clones alone and lacks a portion of them. There are tens of thousands of clones in the sample; roughly 84% occur only once, and around 27% lies in the top ten. The material sequenced was peripheral blood. All receptors derive from a human donor in a cohort sampled during active COVID-19.

The chain is built from TRBV7-9 and TRBJ2-6; no definite D call. This CDR3 spans 15 amino acids. Germline CDR1 and CDR2: SEHNR and FQNEAQ (reference sequence). V was shortened by 3 bases and J by 0 bases, with 6 bases between the two germline ends. Written as DNA, the CDR3 is TGTGCCAGCAGCTTTGCGATCTCTGGGGCCAACGTCCTGACTTTC. Its translation: CASSFAISGANVLTF.

V gene TRBV5-1 combines with J gene TRBJ2-3; maybe TRBD1 (6 bases). The germline V gene has CDR1 SGHRS and CDR2 YFSETQ. The CDR3 consists of 15 residues. Trimming stripped 1 base from V and 0 bases from J, with 9 bases between. CDR3 in amino acids: CASSLLGQSTDTQYF. The CDR3 DNA reads TGCGCCAGCAGCTTGCTTGGACAGAGCACAGATACGCAGTATTTT.

The CDR3 reads CASSLRGNQPQHF. DNA of the CDR3: TGTGCCAGCAGTCTTAGGGGGAATCAGCCCCAGCATTTT. The rearrangement joins TRBV5-5 to TRBJ1-5; weak D call: TRBD1 (6 bases). The germline V gene has CDR1 SGHKS and CDR2 YYEKEE (reference sequence). The CDR3 contains 13 residues. V lost 5 bases and J 4 bases, leaving 10 bases between the germline ends.

The rearrangement links TRBV10-1 to TRBJ2-1, with 8 bases matching TRBD1. The CDR3 totals 15 residues. Germline V lookup: CDR1 WNHNN, CDR2 SYGVQD (reference sequence). The junction had 0 bases not matched to a gene; V was cut back by 1 base and J by 1 base. CDR3 amino acids: CASSEWTGSYNEQFF. The CDR3 DNA reads as TGCGCCAGCAGTGAGTGGACAGGGTCCTACAATGAGCAGTTCTTC.

This clone was seen only a few times. This rearrangement joins TRBV9 to TRBJ2-5; TRBD1 matches 8 bases. V was pared by 0 bases and J by 4 bases, with 5 bases of the junction left unmatched. CDR3 length equals 15 residues. CDR1 and CDR2 (germline): SGDLS, YYNGEE. The CDR3 loop is CASSVDQGAAETQYF. CDR3 nucleotides: TGTGCCAGCAGCGTAGATCAGGGGGCCGCAGAGACCCAGTACTTC. The whole variable domain, filled in from reference TRBV9 and TRBJ2-5, reads DSGVTQTPKHLITATGQRVTLRCSPRSGDLSVYWYQQSLDQGLQFLIQYYNGEERAKGNILERFSAQQFPDLHSELNLSSLELGDSALYFCASSVDQGAAETQYFGPGTRLLVL.

The rearrangement uses TRBV7-9 and TRBJ1-4; TRBD1 agrees at 8 bases. Per the germline V gene, CDR1 is SEHNR and CDR2 is FQNEAQ (reference sequence). J lost 8 bases, V lost 6 bases, and 11 bases had no gene match. CDR3 size: 15 residues. DNA for the CDR3: TGTGCCAGCAGGGTAGGACAGGGAAGCACCGAAAAACTGTTTTTT. This sequence encodes CASRVGQGSTEKLFF.

The V and J genes are TRBV7-3 and TRBJ2-5; D unclear. This CDR3 contains 13 residues. V was clipped by 2 bases and J by 1 base, with 5 bases between them. CDR1 and CDR2 (germline): SGHTA, FQGTGA. The CDR3 region has the DNA TGTGCCAGCAGCTTACTACCCCAAGAGACCCAGTACTTC. It yields the protein CASSLLPQETQYF. Looking up the rest from reference TRBV7-3 and TRBJ2-5 gives the full variable domain: GAGVSQTPSNKVTEKGKYVELRCDPISGHTALYWYRQSLGQGPEFLIYFQGTGAADDSGLPNDRFFAVRPEGSVSTLKIQRTERGDSAVYLCASSLLPQETQYFGPGTRLLVL.

The chain combines TRBV18 with TRBJ1-2, with D maybe TRBD1 (5 bases). Trimming removed 0 bases from V and 8 bases from J, with 10 bases in between. Germline V lookup: CDR1 KGHSH, CDR2 LQKENI. The CDR3 contains 13 residues. CDR3 nucleotide sequence: TGTGCCAGCTCACCACCAGACAGTCGAGGCTACACCTTC. Amino acids: CASSPPDSRGYTF.

This rearrangement joins TRBV6-5 to TRBJ2-7, with TRBD1 as a possible D gene (7 bases). The CDR3 sequence is 16 residues long. The V gene lost 0 bases and the J gene lost 2 bases, with 14 bases spanning the gap. CDR1 is MNHEY and CDR2 is SVGAGI in the germline V gene. The CDR3 DNA follows: TGTGCCAGCAGTTACTCGGAACCAGGGGGGCCCTACGAGCAGTACTTC. Amino acids: CASSYSEPGGPYEQYF.

V usage is TRBV9 and J usage is TRBJ1-5; D is ambiguous. Between the trimmed V and J ends, which lost 2 bases and 1 base, there was a span of 10 bases. This CDR3 has 15 amino acids. The V gene's germline CDR1 is SGDLS and CDR2 YYNGEE. CDR3 region: CASSVGEWSNQPQHF. CDR3 sequence (DNA): TGTGCCAGCAGCGTCGGTGAGTGGAGCAATCAGCCCCAGCATTTT.

The V and J genes are TRBV27 and TRBJ1-2, with TRBD1 matching 7 bases. The CDR3 is made up of 12 amino acids. The germline CDR1 and CDR2 sequences are MNHEY and SMNVEV (reference sequence). DNA of the CDR3: TGTGTCGCGGGACAGTTTAACTATGGCTACACCTTC. It is translated as CVAGQFNYGYTF.

This chain links TRBV6-5 with TRBJ2-4; 7 bases match TRBD1. Germline CDR1 MNHEY, CDR2 SVGAGI. This CDR3 is built from 12 residues. The ends lost 6 bases at V and 9 bases at J; junction bases unmatched: 5. The CDR3 nucleotides are TGTGCCAGCAGAAACAGGGGTAGCATTCAGTACTTC. It specifies CASRNRGSIQYF.

The chain combines TRBV25-1 with TRBJ1-1; 8 bases map to TRBD1. J was trimmed by 2 bases and V by 0 bases; bases with no gene match: 11. This CDR3 spans 18 amino acids. CDR1 and CDR2 (germline): MGHDK, SYGVNS. CDR3 sequence (DNA): TGTGCCAGCAGTGAATACCTTCTCTCGACAGGGGCTAACACTGAAGCTTTCTTT. Its protein product is CASSEYLLSTGANTEAFF.

J is TRBJ1-1 and V is TRBV27, with D possibly being TRBD1 (5 bases). Germline assignment: CDR1 MNHEY and CDR2 SMNVEV (reference sequence). V shed 6 bases and J shed 0 bases, with 8 bases lying between them. CDR3 length equals 13 residues. The CDR3 spells CASRGQMNTEAFF. The CDR3 DNA follows: TGTGCCAGCAGGGGGCAGATGAACACTGAAGCTTTCTTT.

This clone was seen a handful of times. The gene calls are TRBV7-3 and TRBJ1-5, with a tentative D call TRBD1 (6 bases). Germline CDR1 and CDR2: SGHTA and FQGTGA. V dropped 5 bases and J dropped 9 bases, with 14 bases sitting between them. The CDR3 has 13 residues. The CDR3 here is CASSHGTSWPQHF. The CDR3 coding sequence is TGTGCCAGCAGCCACGGGACATCTTGGCCCCAGCATTTT.

The chain carries TRBV5-1 and TRBJ2-5; the match to TRBD2 covers 13 bases. V lost 2 bases and J lost 0; bases outside the gene matches: 1. There are 16 residues in the CDR3. The germline V gene has CDR1 SGHRS and CDR2 YFSETQ. The CDR3 bases are TGCGCCAGCAGCTTAGGACTAGCGGGGGACCAAGAGACCCAGTACTTC. Translating gives CASSLGLAGDQETQYF.

This CDR3 reads CASSLTTGSGYTF. The CDR3, as DNA: TGTGCCAGCAGCTTGACGACAGGTTCGGGCTACACCTTC. V usage is TRBV7-2 and J usage is TRBJ1-2, with a possible D match to TRBD1 (6 bases). Germline CDR1 reads SGHTA; CDR2 reads FQGNSA. The CDR3 contains 13 residues. V dropped 3 bases and J dropped 8 bases, with 13 bases sitting between them.